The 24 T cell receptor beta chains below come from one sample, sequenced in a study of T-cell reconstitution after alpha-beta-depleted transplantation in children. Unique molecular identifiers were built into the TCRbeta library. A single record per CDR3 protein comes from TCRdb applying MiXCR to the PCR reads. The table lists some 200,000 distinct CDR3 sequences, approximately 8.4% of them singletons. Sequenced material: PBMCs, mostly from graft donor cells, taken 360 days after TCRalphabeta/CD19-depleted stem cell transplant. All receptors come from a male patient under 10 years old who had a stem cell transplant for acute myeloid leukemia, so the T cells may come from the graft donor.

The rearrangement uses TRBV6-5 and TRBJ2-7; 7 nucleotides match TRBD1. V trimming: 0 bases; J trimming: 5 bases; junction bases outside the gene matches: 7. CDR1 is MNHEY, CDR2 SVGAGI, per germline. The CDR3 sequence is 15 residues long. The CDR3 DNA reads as TGTGCCAGCAGTTACTCCCGACAGGGTGGTGACGAGCAGTACTTC. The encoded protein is CASSYSRQGGDEQYF.

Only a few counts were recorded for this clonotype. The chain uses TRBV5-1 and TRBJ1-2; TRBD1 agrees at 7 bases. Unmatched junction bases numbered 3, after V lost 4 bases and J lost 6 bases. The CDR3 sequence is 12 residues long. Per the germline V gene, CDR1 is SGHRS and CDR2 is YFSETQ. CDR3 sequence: CASSRGGDGYTF. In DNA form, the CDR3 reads TGCGCCAGCAGCAGAGGGGGCGATGGCTACACCTTC.

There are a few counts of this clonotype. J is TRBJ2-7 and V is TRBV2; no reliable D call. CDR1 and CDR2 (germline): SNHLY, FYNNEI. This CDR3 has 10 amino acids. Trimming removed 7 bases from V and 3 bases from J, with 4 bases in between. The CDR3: CASILYEQYF. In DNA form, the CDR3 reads TGTGCCAGCATTCTCTACGAGCAGTACTTC.

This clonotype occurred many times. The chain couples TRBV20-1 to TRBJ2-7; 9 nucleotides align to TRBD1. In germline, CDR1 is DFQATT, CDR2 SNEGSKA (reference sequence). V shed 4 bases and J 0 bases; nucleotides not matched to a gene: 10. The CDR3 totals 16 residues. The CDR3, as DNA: TGCAGTGCTAACCCACCGGGACAGGGAAGCTCCTACGAGCAGTACGTC. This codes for CSANPPGQGSSYEQYV.

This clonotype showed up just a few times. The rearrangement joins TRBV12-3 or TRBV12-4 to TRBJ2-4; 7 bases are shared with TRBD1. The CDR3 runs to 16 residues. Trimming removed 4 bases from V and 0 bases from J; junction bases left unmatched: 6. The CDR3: CASSSGQELAKNIQYF. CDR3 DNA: TGTGCCAGCAGTTCTGGACAGGAGCTAGCCAAAAACATTCAGTACTTC.

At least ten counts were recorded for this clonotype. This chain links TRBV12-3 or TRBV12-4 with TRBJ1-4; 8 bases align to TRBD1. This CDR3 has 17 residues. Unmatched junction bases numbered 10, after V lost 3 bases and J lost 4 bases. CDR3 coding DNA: TGTGCCAGCAGTTTGAGGGCAGGGGGCGTCATTAATGAAAAACTGTTTTTT. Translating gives CASSLRAGGVINEKLFF.

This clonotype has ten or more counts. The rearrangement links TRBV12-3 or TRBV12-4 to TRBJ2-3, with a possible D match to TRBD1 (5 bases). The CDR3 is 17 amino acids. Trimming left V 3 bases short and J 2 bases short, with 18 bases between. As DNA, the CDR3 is TGTGCCAGCAGTTTCTTAGGCAGGGCGTTTATCACAGATACGCAGTATTTT. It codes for CASSFLGRAFITDTQYF.

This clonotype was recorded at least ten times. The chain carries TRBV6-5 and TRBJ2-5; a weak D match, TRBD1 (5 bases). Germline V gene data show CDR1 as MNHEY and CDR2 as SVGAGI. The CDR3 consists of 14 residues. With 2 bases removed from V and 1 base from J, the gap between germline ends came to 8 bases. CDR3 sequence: CASSYGRAQETQYF. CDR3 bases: TGTGCCAGCAGTTACGGCAGGGCCCAAGAGACCCAGTACTTC.

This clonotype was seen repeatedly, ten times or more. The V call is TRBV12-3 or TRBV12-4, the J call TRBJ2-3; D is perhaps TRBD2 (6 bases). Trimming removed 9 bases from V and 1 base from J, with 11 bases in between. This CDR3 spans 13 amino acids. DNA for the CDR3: TGTGCCAGTTGTGGAGGGGGCACAGATACGCAGTATTTT. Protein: CASCGGGTDTQYF.

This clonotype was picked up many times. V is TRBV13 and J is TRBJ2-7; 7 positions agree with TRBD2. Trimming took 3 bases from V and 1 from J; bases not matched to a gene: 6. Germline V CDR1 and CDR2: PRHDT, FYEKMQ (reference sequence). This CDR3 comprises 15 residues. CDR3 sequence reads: CASSFWRERSYEQYF. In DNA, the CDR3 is TGTGCCAGCAGCTTTTGGCGGGAGAGATCCTACGAGCAGTACTTC. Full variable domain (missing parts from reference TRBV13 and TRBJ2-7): AAGVIQSPRHLIKEKRETATLKCYPIPRHDTVYWYQQGPGQDPQFLISFYEKMQSDKGSIPDRFSAQQFSDYHSELNMSSLELGDSALYFCASSFWRERSYEQYFGPGTRLTVT.

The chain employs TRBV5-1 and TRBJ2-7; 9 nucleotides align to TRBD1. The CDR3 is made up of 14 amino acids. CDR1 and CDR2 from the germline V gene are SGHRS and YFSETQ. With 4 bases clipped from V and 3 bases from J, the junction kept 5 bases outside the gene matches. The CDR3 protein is CASSIRQGGYEQYV. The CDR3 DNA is TGCGCCAGCAGCATCCGACAGGGGGGCTACGAGCAGTACGTC.

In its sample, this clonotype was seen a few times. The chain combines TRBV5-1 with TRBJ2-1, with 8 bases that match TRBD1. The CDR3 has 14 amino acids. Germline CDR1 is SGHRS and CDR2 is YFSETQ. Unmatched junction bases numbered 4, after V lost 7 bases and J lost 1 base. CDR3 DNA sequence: TGCGCCAGCTCCCGGGACAGGTCCTACAATGAGCAGTTCTTC. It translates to CASSRDRSYNEQFF.

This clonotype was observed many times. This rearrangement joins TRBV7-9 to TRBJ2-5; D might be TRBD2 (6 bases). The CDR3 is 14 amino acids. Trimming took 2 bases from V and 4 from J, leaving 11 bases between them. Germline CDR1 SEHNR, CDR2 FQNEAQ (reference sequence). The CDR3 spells CASSLSPGGETQYF. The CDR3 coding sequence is TGTGCCAGCAGCTTATCCCCCGGGGGAGAGACCCAGTACTTC.

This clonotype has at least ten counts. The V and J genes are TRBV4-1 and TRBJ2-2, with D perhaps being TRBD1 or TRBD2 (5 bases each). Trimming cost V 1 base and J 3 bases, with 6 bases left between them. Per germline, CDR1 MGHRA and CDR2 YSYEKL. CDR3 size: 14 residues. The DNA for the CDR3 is TGCGCCAGCAGCCAAGGGGGGTACACCGGGGAGCTGTTTTTT. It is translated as CASSQGGYTGELFF.

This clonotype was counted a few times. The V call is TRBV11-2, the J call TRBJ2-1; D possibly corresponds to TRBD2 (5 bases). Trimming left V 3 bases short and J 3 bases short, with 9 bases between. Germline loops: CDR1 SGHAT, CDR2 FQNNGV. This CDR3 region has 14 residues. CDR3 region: CASSFVGVYNEQFF. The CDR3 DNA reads TGTGCCAGCAGCTTCGTGGGAGTCTACAATGAGCAGTTCTTC.

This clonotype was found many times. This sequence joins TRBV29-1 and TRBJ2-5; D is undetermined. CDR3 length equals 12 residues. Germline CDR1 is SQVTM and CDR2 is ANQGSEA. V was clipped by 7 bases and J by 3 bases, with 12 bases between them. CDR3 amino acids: CSAAFQEETQYF. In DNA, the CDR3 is TGCAGCGCCGCGTTCCAGGAAGAGACCCAGTACTTC. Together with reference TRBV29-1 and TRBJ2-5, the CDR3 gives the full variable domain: SAVISQKPSRDICQRGTSLTIQCQVDSQVTMMFWYRQQPGQSLTLIATANQGSEATYESGFVIDKFPISRPNLTFSTLTVSNMSPEDSSIYLCSAAFQEETQYFGPGTRLLVL.

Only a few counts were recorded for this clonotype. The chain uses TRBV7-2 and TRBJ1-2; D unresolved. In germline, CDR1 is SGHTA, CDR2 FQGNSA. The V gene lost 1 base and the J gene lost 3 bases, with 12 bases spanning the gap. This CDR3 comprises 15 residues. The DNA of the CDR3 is TGTGCCAGCAGCTTAGTGGAGGGTCGGGACTATGGCTACACCTTC. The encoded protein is CASSLVEGRDYGYTF.

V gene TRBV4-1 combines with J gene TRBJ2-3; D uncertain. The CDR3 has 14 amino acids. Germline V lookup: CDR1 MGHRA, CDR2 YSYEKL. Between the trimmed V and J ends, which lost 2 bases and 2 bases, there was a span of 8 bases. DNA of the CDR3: TGCGCCAGCAGCCAATCCGGATACACAGATACGCAGTATTTT. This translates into CASSQSGYTDTQYF.

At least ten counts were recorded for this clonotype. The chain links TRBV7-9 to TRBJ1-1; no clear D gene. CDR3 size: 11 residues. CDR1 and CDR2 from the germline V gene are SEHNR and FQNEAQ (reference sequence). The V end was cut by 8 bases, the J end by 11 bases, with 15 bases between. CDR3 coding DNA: TGTGCCAGCGCACACCAGGATACCGCTTTCTTT. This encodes CASAHQDTAFF.

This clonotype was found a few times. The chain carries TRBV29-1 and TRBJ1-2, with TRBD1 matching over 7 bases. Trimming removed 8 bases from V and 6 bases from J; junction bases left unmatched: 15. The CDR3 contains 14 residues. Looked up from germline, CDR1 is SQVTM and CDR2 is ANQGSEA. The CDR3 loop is CSTRTGATQNGYTF. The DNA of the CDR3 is TGCAGCACCCGGACAGGAGCCACCCAAAATGGCTACACCTTC.

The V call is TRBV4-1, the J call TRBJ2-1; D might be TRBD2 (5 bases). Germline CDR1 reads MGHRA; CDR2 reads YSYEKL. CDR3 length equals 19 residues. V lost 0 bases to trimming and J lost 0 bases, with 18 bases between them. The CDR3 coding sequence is TGCGCCAGCAGCCAAGATCCCCCTACTAGGCTTAGCTCCTACAATGAGCAGTTCTTC. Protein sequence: CASSQDPPTRLSSYNEQFF.

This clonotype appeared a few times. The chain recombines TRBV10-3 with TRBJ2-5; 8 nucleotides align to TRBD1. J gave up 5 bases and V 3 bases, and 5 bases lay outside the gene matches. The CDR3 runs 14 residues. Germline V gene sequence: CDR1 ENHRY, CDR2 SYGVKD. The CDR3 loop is CAISDPGGLETQYF. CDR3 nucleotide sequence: TGTGCCATCAGTGATCCAGGGGGCCTGGAGACCCAGTACTTC.

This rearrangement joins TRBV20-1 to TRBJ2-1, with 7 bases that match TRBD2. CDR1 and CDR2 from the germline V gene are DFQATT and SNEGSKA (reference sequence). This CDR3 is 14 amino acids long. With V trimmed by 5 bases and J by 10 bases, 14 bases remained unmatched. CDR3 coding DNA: TGCAGTGCTCAGCCGGGACTACAATCGGCGGAGCAGTTCTTC. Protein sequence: CSAQPGLQSAEQFF.

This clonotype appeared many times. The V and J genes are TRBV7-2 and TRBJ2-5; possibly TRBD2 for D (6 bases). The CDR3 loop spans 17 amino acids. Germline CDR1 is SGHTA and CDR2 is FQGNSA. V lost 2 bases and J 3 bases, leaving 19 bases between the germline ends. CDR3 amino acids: CASSLRRGGVLKETQYF. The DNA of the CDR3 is TGTGCCAGCAGCTTACGGAGGGGTGGGGTACTAAAAGAGACCCAGTACTTC.